The 29 T cell receptor beta chains below were found in one sample sequenced in a study of shared T cell receptors in the human thymus. Only in-frame clones appear in the TCRdb table, and some are missing; sequencing was by immunoSEQ multiplex PCR. The sample has some 720,000 clones; roughly 90% are singletons. The data were also submitted as part of a second study, on human thymus T cells.

Input material: thymocytes. All receptors derive from a boy less than two years old with a congenital heart defect.

The chain combines TRBV11-1 with TRBJ2-7; D call uncertain. Trimming left V 5 bases short and J 5 bases short, with 10 bases between. This CDR3 is built from 12 residues. CDR1 is SGHAT, CDR2 FQDESV, per germline (reference sequence). The CDR3 nucleotides read TGTGCCAGCAGCCACCCAGGCCACGAGCAGTACTTC. It encodes CASSHPGHEQYF. Complete variable domain (other parts from reference TRBV11-1 and TRBJ2-7): EAEVAQSPRYKITEKSQAVAFWCDPISGHATLYWYRQILGQGPELLVQFQDESVVDDSQLPKDRFSAERLKGVDSTLKIQPAELGDSAMYLCASSHPGHEQYFGPGTRLTVT.

The rearrangement uses TRBV5-1 and TRBJ2-3; D gene uncertain. The germline V gene encodes CDR1 SGHRS and CDR2 YFSETQ. Between the trimmed V and J ends, which lost 3 bases and 1 base, there was a span of 3 bases. The CDR3 loop spans 12 amino acids. This CDR3 reads CASSSCTDTQYF. The CDR3 DNA reads as TGCGCCAGCAGCTCCTGCACAGATACGCAGTATTTT.

CDR3 protein: CASSVQGILETQYF. In nucleotides, the CDR3 is TGCGCCAGCAGTGTACAGGGGATTTTGGAGACCCAGTACTTC. The rearrangement links TRBV10-1 to TRBJ2-5, with TRBD1 matching 7 bases. The CDR3 extends over 14 amino acids. In germline, CDR1 is WNHNN, CDR2 SYGVQD (reference sequence). J gave up 5 bases and V 4 bases, and 7 bases lay outside the gene matches.

This chain links TRBV7-3 with TRBJ2-7; TRBD2 matches at 12 bases. The CDR3 covers 15 residues. Germline CDR1 and CDR2: SGHTA and FQGTGA. The ends lost 5 bases at V and 1 base at J; junction bases unmatched: 3. CDR3 sequence reads: CASSHGLAGSYEQYF. Here the CDR3 DNA reads TGTGCCAGCAGCCATGGACTAGCGGGGTCCTACGAGCAGTACTTC.

This chain uses TRBV15 with TRBJ2-3; 7 bases match TRBD2. With 2 bases clipped from V and 3 bases from J, the junction kept 8 bases outside the gene matches. The CDR3 consists of 16 residues. Germline-derived CDR1 and CDR2 are LNHNV and YYDKDF (reference sequence). The chain's CDR3 is CATSRPRAGVTDTQYF. CDR3 in DNA: TGTGCCACCAGCAGACCGCGTGCGGGAGTGACAGATACGCAGTATTTT.

This clone was detected once. The chain recombines TRBV4-3 with TRBJ1-3; TRBD1 agrees at 8 bases. This CDR3 is built from 18 residues. Per germline, CDR1 LGHNA and CDR2 YSLEER. With 0 bases clipped from V and 2 bases from J, the junction kept 9 bases outside the gene matches. The CDR3 loop reads CASSQDSRTGLTGNTIYF. The DNA of the CDR3 is TGCGCCAGCAGCCAAGATAGCAGGACAGGGCTCACTGGAAACACCATATATTTT.

In its sample, this clone was seen once. V gene TRBV4-3 combines with J gene TRBJ1-2; D not resolved. V was trimmed by 0 bases and J by 3 bases, leaving 14 bases between them. This CDR3 has 16 amino acids. CDR1 is LGHNA and CDR2 is YSLEER in the germline V gene. CDR3 sequence reads: CASSQDVHGVHYGYTF. DNA for the CDR3: TGCGCCAGCAGCCAAGATGTTCACGGTGTCCACTATGGCTACACCTTC.

V is TRBV5-3 and J is TRBJ2-3; 9 nucleotides line up with TRBD2. TRBV5-3 is labeled an ORF, and its function is uncertain. This CDR3 region has 17 residues. Trimming at V came to 0 bases and at J to 5 bases, leaving 10 bases not matched to a gene. The CDR3: CARSLVWREGPKDTQYF. The CDR3, as DNA: TGTGCCAGAAGCTTGGTTTGGCGGGAGGGCCCAAAAGATACGCAGTATTTT.

V gene TRBV18 combines with J gene TRBJ1-2; a possible D gene is TRBD1 (5 bases). CDR1 is KGHSH and CDR2 is LQKENI in the germline V gene. V shed 6 bases and J shed 3 bases, with 20 bases lying between them. The CDR3 runs 16 residues. CDR3 residues: CASSLTSGHKDYGYTF. The CDR3 DNA reads as TGTGCCAGCTCTCTAACTTCAGGGCACAAGGACTATGGCTACACCTTC.

The V and J genes are TRBV18 and TRBJ2-4; perhaps TRBD1 as D (5 bases). Germline lookup yields CDR1 KGHSH and CDR2 LQKENI. V was cut by 2 bases and J by 1 base, with 6 bases left in between. This CDR3 has 14 amino acids. The CDR3 loop is CASSPNRAKNIQYF. CDR3 nucleotides: TGTGCCAGCTCACCAAACAGGGCCAAAAACATTCAGTACTTC.

This chain uses TRBV9 with TRBJ2-1; TRBD1 matches 7 bases. J gave up 0 bases and V 4 bases, and 10 bases lay outside the gene matches. The CDR3 covers 17 residues. Germline CDR1 SGDLS, CDR2 YYNGEE. CDR3 sequence (DNA): TGTGCCAGCAGCATAAGGGACAGCCTACCCTCCTACAATGAGCAGTTCTTC. Amino acids: CASSIRDSLPSYNEQFF.

V usage is TRBV15 and J usage is TRBJ2-1; 13 bases are a match to TRBD2. CDR1 is LNHNV and CDR2 is YYDKDF in the germline V gene (reference sequence). V lost 4 bases to trimming and J lost 7 bases; unmatched junction nucleotides: 7. The CDR3 runs 16 residues. CDR3 region: CATSTPTSGGTNEQFF. The CDR3 nucleotides read TGTGCCACCAGCACTCCGACTAGCGGGGGGACTAATGAGCAGTTCTTC.

The chain couples TRBV19 to TRBJ1-5; weak D call: TRBD1 (5 bases). The germline V gene has CDR1 LNHDA and CDR2 SQIVND (reference sequence). The CDR3 spans 15 residues. Trimming removed 4 bases from V and 5 bases from J, with 15 bases in between. CDR3: CASSRCAKGDQPQHF. For the CDR3, the DNA is TGTGCCAGTAGTAGGTGCGCAAAAGGGGATCAGCCCCAGCATTTT.

V is TRBV11-3 and J is TRBJ2-5; 10 bases align to TRBD2. CDR3 length: 20 residues. Germline values: CDR1 SGHNT, CDR2 YENEEA. The V gene end was trimmed by 1 base and the J gene end by 3 bases; junction bases not matched to a gene: 17. CDR3 region: CASSLVSPAGGYFSEETQYF. CDR3 DNA sequence: TGTGCCAGCAGCTTAGTCTCTCCAGCGGGAGGGTATTTTAGCGAAGAGACCCAGTACTTC.

V usage is TRBV14 and J usage is TRBJ2-3, with D uncertain. Trimming cost V 4 bases and J 2 bases, with 19 bases left between them. The germline gives CDR1 SGHDN, CDR2 FVKESK. This CDR3 has 17 amino acids. The CDR3 region is CASSLLRSSYYTDTQYF. In DNA, the CDR3 is TGTGCCAGCAGCCTCCTGAGGTCCTCATATTACACAGATACGCAGTATTTT.

This clone was counted only a few times. The chain recombines TRBV30 with TRBJ2-3; TRBD2 matches at 9 bases. Germline values: CDR1 GTSNPN, CDR2 SVGIG (reference sequence). V gave up 4 bases and J gave up 2 bases; unmatched junction bases: 10. The CDR3 spans 16 residues. In DNA, the CDR3 is TGTGCCTGGATCCGCTGGGCGGGAGGGATCACAGATACGCAGTATTTT. Protein sequence: CAWIRWAGGITDTQYF.

This chain uses TRBV27 with TRBJ2-7, with D maybe TRBD1 (6 bases). V was trimmed by 5 bases and J by 3 bases, leaving 14 bases between them. The germline CDR1 and CDR2 sequences are MNHEY and SMNVEV (reference sequence). The CDR3 spans 14 residues. The CDR3 loop reads CASSPGVGNYEQYF. The CDR3 nucleotides are TGTGCCAGCAGTCCAGGGGTCGGCAACTACGAGCAGTACTTC.

V is TRBV6-1 and J is TRBJ2-7, with D maybe TRBD1 (6 bases). The V and J ends lost 3 bases and 1 base respectively, with 13 bases between them. Germline V gene sequence: CDR1 MNHNS, CDR2 SASEGT. The CDR3 covers 15 residues. This chain's CDR3 is CASSDPGAQSYEQYF. The CDR3 DNA is TGTGCCAGCAGTGACCCAGGGGCGCAATCCTACGAGCAGTACTTC.

The chain combines TRBV2 with TRBJ2-4, with D possibly TRBD2 on 6 matching bases. The V and J ends lost 2 bases and 0 bases respectively, with 14 bases between them. CDR1 SNHLY and CDR2 FYNNEI come from the germline V gene. The CDR3 has 17 amino acids. DNA of the CDR3: TGTGCCAGCAGTGAATTAAAGGAGGGACTAGCCAAAAACATTCAGTACTTC. It codes for CASSELKEGLAKNIQYF.

This chain joins TRBV5-1 and TRBJ2-1, with a weak D call TRBD1 (6 bases). This CDR3 spans 15 amino acids. Germline V gene lookup returns CDR1 SGHRS and CDR2 YFSETQ. Trimming pared 1 base from V and 7 bases from J, leaving 15 bases between. The CDR3 DNA reads TGCGCCAGCAGCTTGACGTCAACCGGGACAAATGAGCAGTTCTTC. Its translation is CASSLTSTGTNEQFF. Full variable domain (rest looked up from reference TRBV5-1 and TRBJ2-1): KAGVTQTPRYLIKTRGQQVTLSCSPISGHRSVSWYQQTPGQGLQFLFEYFSETQRNKGNFPGRFSGRQFSNSRSEMNVSTLELGDSALYLCASSLTSTGTNEQFFGPGTRLTVL.

This chain connects TRBV5-1 to TRBJ1-4, with no clear D. Germline-derived CDR1 and CDR2 are SGHRS and YFSETQ. CDR3 length: 16 amino acids. Trimming took 1 base from V and 4 from J, leaving 14 bases between them. CDR3 coding DNA: TGCGCCAGCAGCTTGAGTCGTCGGGATAGTAATGAAAAACTGTTTTTT. It codes for CASSLSRRDSNEKLFF.

The V call is TRBV27, the J call TRBJ2-7, with D tentatively TRBD2 (6 bases). The V end lost 5 bases, the J end lost 0 bases, and 14 bases lay between the germline ends. CDR1 and CDR2 (germline): MNHEY, SMNVEV (reference sequence). There are 15 residues in the CDR3. CDR3 DNA: TGTGCCAGCAGTCCAGCAGCTAGCGACTCCTACGAGCAGTACTTC. The encoded protein is CASSPAASDSYEQYF.

The rearrangement uses TRBV9 and TRBJ2-7; 11 bases match TRBD2. With V trimmed by 2 bases and J by 3 bases, 4 bases remained unmatched. Germline CDR1 is SGDLS and CDR2 is YYNGEE. The CDR3 has 15 amino acids. CDR3: CASSVDTSGGYEQYF. The CDR3, as DNA: TGTGCCAGCAGCGTCGACACTAGCGGGGGCTACGAGCAGTACTTC.

The gene calls are TRBV30 and TRBJ1-5; 9 bases are shared with TRBD1. This CDR3 has 14 residues. J gave up 8 bases and V 2 bases, and 7 bases lay outside the gene matches. Germline V gene sequence: CDR1 GTSNPN, CDR2 SVGIG (reference sequence). The CDR3 loop is CAWSLGQGSEPQHF. CDR3 nucleotides: TGTGCCTGGAGTCTCGGACAGGGGAGTGAGCCCCAGCATTTT.

Concerning this clone: This CDR3 is also generated by other DNA sequences in the sample. The V and J genes are TRBV7-2 and TRBJ2-7; TRBD1 aligns across 11 bases. The CDR3 extends over 14 amino acids. J was trimmed by 4 bases and V by 5 bases; bases with no gene match: 4. In germline, CDR1 is SGHTA, CDR2 FQGNSA. The DNA of the CDR3 is TGTGCCAGCAGCCCCCGGGACAGGGGGTACGAGCAGTACTTC. Amino acid sequence: CASSPRDRGYEQYF.

This clone was observed once. The chain employs TRBV11-2 and TRBJ2-1, with TRBD2 identical over 7 bases. Germline-derived CDR1 and CDR2 are SGHAT and FQNNGV. The V gene end was trimmed by 5 bases and the J gene end by 4 bases; junction bases not matched to a gene: 8. The CDR3 is 15 amino acids. Written as DNA, the CDR3 is TGTGCCAGCAGCGAAAGACTAGCAGCTTACAATGAGCAGTTCTTC. This translates into CASSERLAAYNEQFF. Using reference TRBV11-2 and TRBJ2-1 for the parts outside the CDR3, the full variable domain is EAGVAQSPRYKIIEKRQSVAFWCNPISGHATLYWYQQILGQGPKLLIQFQNNGVVDDSQLPKDRFSAERLKGVDSTLKIQPAKLEDSAVYLCASSERLAAYNEQFFGPGTRLTVL.

V usage is TRBV7-3 and J usage is TRBJ2-2; 9 bases are shared with TRBD2. Trimming at V came to 2 bases and at J to 5 bases, leaving 3 bases not matched to a gene. This CDR3 is 15 amino acids long. Germline CDR1 and CDR2: SGHTA and FQGTGA. The CDR3 loop is CASSLAGGATGELFF. The CDR3 coding sequence is TGTGCCAGCAGCTTAGCGGGAGGGGCAACCGGGGAGCTGTTTTTT.

The chain combines TRBV4-2 with TRBJ2-5; TRBD2 agrees at 14 bases. Per germline, CDR1 LGHNA and CDR2 YNFKEQ. This CDR3 is 21 amino acids long. J was trimmed by 5 bases and V by 2 bases; bases with no gene match: 19. CDR3 nucleotide sequence: TGTGCCAGCAGCCAAAAAAAAGGGACTAGCGGGAGACGTCCGGGGGGGGAGACCCAGTACTTC. Encoded protein: CASSQKKGTSGRRPGGETQYF.

The chain links TRBV27 to TRBJ1-1, with TRBD1 as a possible D gene (6 bases). The CDR3 consists of 14 residues. The V gene's germline CDR1 is MNHEY and CDR2 SMNVEV (reference sequence). Trimming removed 5 bases at V and 6 bases at J, with 16 bases between. The CDR3 is CASSPHQGPPEAFF. The CDR3 nucleotides read TGTGCCAGCAGTCCCCATCAGGGGCCCCCTGAAGCTTTCTTT.